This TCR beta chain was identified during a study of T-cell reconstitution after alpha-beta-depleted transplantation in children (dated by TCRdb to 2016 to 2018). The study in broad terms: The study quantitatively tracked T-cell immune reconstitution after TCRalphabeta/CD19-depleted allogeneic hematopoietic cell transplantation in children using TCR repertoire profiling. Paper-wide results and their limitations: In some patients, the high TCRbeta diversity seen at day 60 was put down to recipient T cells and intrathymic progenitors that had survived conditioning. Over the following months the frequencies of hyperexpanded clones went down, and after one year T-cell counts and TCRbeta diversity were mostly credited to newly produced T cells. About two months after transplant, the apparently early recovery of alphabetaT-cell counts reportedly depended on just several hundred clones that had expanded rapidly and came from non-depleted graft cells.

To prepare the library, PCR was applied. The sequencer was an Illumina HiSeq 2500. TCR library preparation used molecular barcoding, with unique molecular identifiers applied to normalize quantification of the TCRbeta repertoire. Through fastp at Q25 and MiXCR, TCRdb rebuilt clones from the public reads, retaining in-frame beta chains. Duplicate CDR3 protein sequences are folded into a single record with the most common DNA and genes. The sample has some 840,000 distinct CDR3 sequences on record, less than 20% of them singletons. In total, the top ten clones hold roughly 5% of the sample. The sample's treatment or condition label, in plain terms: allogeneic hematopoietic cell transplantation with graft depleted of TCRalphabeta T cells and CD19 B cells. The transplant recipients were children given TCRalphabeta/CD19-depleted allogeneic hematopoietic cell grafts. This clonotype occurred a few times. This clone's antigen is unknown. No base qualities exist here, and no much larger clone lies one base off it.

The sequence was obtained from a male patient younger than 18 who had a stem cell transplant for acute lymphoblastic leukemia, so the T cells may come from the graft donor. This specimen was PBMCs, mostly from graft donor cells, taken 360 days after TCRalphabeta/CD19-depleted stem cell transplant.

At the DNA level, the sequence is TGCAGTGCAGACGAAGGGGGCACTGAAGCTTTCTTT. Protein translation: CSADEGGTEAFF. The chain uses TRBV20-1 and TRBJ1-1; matching of 6 bases hints at TRBD1 as the D gene. CDR1 and CDR2, looked up from the germline V gene (reference sequence), are DFQATT and SNEGSKA. V loses 6 bases, J loses 4 bases, and the germline ends lie 12 bases apart. The CDR3 measures 12 amino acids from cysteine to phenylalanine. CDR3 DNA is the only sequence kept; it has 36 bases, read in frame from the first base.